A selection of T cell receptor beta chains follows, all from one sample in a study of memory CD4+ T cells and cytomegalovirus serostatus. Profiled with immunoSEQ multiplex PCR; TCRdb holds only in-frame clones, not every one. This table has 60,000 to 75,000 clones, roughly 80% appearing once. Sequencing was performed on memory CD4+ T cells from blood. The receptors were sampled from an adult in good health and CMV-seronegative. Some clones in this sample may be carry-over from other donors' samples. The CDR3 runs from the conserved cysteine through the conserved F or W. D genes are given only for firm matches. Clone size appears in some rows only: once, few, many, or a class for an expanded clone.

V gene: TRBV19
clone size: .
D gene: TRBD1
J gene: TRBJ1-2
CDR3 protein: CASSRAGQGRLRGYTF
CDR3 DNA: TGTGCCAGTAGTAGAGCCGGACAGGGCCGTCTGAGAGGCTACACCTTC

V gene: TRBV5-5
clone size: .
D gene: TRBD1
J gene: TRBJ1-4
CDR3 protein: CASSPDRGLFGKLFF
CDR3 DNA: TGTGCCAGCAGCCCGGACAGGGGGCTTTTTGGAAAACTGTTTTTT

V gene: TRBV2
clone size: .
D gene: .
J gene: TRBJ1-1
CDR3 protein: CASSVNGVMGTEAFF
CDR3 DNA: TGTGCCAGCAGTGTAAACGGTGTAATGGGTACTGAAGCTTTCTTT

V gene: TRBV11-2
clone size: .
D gene: .
J gene: TRBJ2-7
CDR3 protein: CASSLDLAARGEQYF
CDR3 DNA: TGTGCCAGCAGCTTAGATCTGGCGGCCCGGGGGGAGCAGTACTTC

V gene: TRBV9
clone size: few
D gene: TRBD1
J gene: TRBJ1-5
CDR3 protein: CASNVGGFDQPQHF
CDR3 DNA: TGTGCCAGCAACGTAGGGGGCTTCGATCAGCCCCAGCATTTT

V gene: TRBV6-1
clone size: .
D gene: TRBD1
J gene: TRBJ2-2
CDR3 protein: CASRDRGTAGELFF
CDR3 DNA: TGTGCCAGCAGGGACCGTGGGACAGCCGGGGAGCTGTTTTTT

V gene: TRBV5-4
clone size: .
D gene: TRBD2
J gene: TRBJ2-1
CDR3 protein: CASSFTSGSTYNEQFF
CDR3 DNA: TGTGCCAGCAGCTTCACCAGCGGGAGCACCTACAATGAGCAGTTCTTC

V gene: TRBV6-5
clone size: .
D gene: .
J gene: TRBJ2-3
CDR3 protein: CASSYRAGDTQYF
CDR3 DNA: TGTGCCAGCAGTTACCGGGCCGGAGATACGCAGTATTTT

V gene: TRBV5-1
clone size: .
D gene: .
J gene: TRBJ2-5
CDR3 protein: CASSLEQETQYF
CDR3 DNA: TGCGCCAGCAGCTTGGAACAAGAGACCCAGTACTTC

V gene: TRBV5-6
clone size: .
D gene: .
J gene: TRBJ1-1
CDR3 protein: CASSLLARVNTEAFF
CDR3 DNA: TGTGCCAGCAGCTTGTTGGCCAGGGTGAACACTGAAGCTTTCTTT

V gene: TRBV9
clone size: .
D gene: .
J gene: TRBJ2-2
CDR3 protein: CASSTGQANTGELFF
CDR3 DNA: TGTGCCAGCAGCACAGGACAAGCGAACACCGGGGAGCTGTTTTTT

V gene: TRBV19
clone size: .
D gene: TRBD1
J gene: TRBJ1-2
CDR3 protein: CASSIIRGLYTF
CDR3 DNA: TGTGCCAGTAGTATCATCAGGGGGCTCTACACCTTC

V gene: TRBV11-2
clone size: .
D gene: .
J gene: TRBJ2-7
CDR3 protein: CASSLARRYEQYF
CDR3 DNA: TGTGCCAGCAGCTTAGCACGACGATACGAGCAGTACTTC

V gene: TRBV13
clone size: .
D gene: TRBD1
J gene: TRBJ2-3
CDR3 protein: CASSPSLTGGSDTQYF
CDR3 DNA: TGTGCCAGCAGCCCATCACTGACAGGGGGATCAGATACGCAGTATTTT

V gene: TRBV27
clone size: .
D gene: .
J gene: TRBJ1-2
CDR3 protein: CASRGPDPNYGYTF
CDR3 DNA: TGTGCCAGCAGGGGGCCGGACCCTAACTATGGCTACACCTTC

V gene: TRBV4-1
clone size: few
D gene: .
J gene: TRBJ1-6
CDR3 protein: CASSQVDMGFSNSPLHF
CDR3 DNA: TGCGCCAGCAGCCAAGTCGACATGGGTTTCAGTAATTCACCCCTCCACTTT

V gene: TRBV30
clone size: .
D gene: TRBD1
J gene: TRBJ2-1
CDR3 protein: CAWSVKTGGRQFF
CDR3 DNA: TGTGCCTGGAGTGTGAAGACAGGGGGGAGGCAGTTCTTC

V gene: TRBV5-1
clone size: .
D gene: TRBD1
J gene: TRBJ2-1
CDR3 protein: CASTPGQSSYNEQFF
CDR3 DNA: TGCGCCAGCACCCCGGGACAGAGCTCCTACAATGAGCAGTTCTTC

V gene: TRBV15
clone size: .
D gene: TRBD2
J gene: TRBJ2-1
CDR3 protein: CATSRVSQPSGRARGNEQFF
CDR3 DNA: TGTGCCACCAGCAGAGTGTCTCAACCTAGCGGGAGGGCCCGGGGAAATGAGCAGTTCTTC

V gene: TRBV5-1
clone size: .
D gene: TRBD1
J gene: TRBJ1-1
CDR3 protein: CASRTGTGNTEAFF
CDR3 DNA: TGCGCCAGCAGGACCGGGACAGGAAACACTGAAGCTTTCTTT

V gene: TRBV19
clone size: .
D gene: TRBD1
J gene: TRBJ1-2
CDR3 protein: CASSYTNRGYGYTF
CDR3 DNA: TGTGCCAGTAGTTATACAAACAGGGGGTATGGCTACACCTTC

V gene: TRBV11-3
clone size: .
D gene: TRBD1
J gene: TRBJ2-3
CDR3 protein: CASSFGTGRTDTQYF
CDR3 DNA: TGTGCCAGCAGCTTTGGGACAGGGAGAACAGATACGCAGTATTTT

V gene: TRBV18
clone size: .
D gene: .
J gene: TRBJ1-1
CDR3 protein: CASFHLAGPLKNTEAFF
CDR3 DNA: TGTGCCAGCTTCCACCTGGCGGGGCCCCTTAAGAACACTGAAGCTTTCTTT

V gene: TRBV5-1
clone size: .
D gene: TRBD1
J gene: TRBJ1-2
CDR3 protein: CASSLGGPGQGGSGGYTF
CDR3 DNA: TGCGCCAGCAGCTTAGGCGGCCCAGGACAGGGAGGTTCAGGAGGCTACACCTTC

V gene: TRBV18
clone size: once
D gene: .
J gene: TRBJ1-1
CDR3 protein: CASSSAEGEAFF
CDR3 DNA: TGTGCCAGCTCGTCTGCTGAGGGGGAAGCTTTCTTT

V gene: TRBV27
clone size: .
D gene: .
J gene: TRBJ2-3
CDR3 protein: CASGGAGGTDTQYF
CDR3 DNA: TGTGCCAGCGGGGGGGCCGGGGGCACAGATACGCAGTATTTT

V gene: TRBV6-4
clone size: .
D gene: .
J gene: TRBJ2-3
CDR3 protein: CASSRTHSDTQYF
CDR3 DNA: TGTGCCAGCAGTCGGACTCACTCAGATACGCAGTATTTT

V gene: TRBV18
clone size: .
D gene: .
J gene: TRBJ1-3
CDR3 protein: CASSPGGISGNTIYF
CDR3 DNA: TGTGCCAGCTCACCAGGAGGGATCTCTGGAAACACCATATATTTT

V gene: TRBV15
clone size: .
D gene: .
J gene: TRBJ2-7
CDR3 protein: CATSPSRDEQYF
CDR3 DNA: TGTGCCACCAGCCCGTCGCGGGACGAGCAGTACTTC

V gene: TRBV6-5
clone size: .
D gene: .
J gene: TRBJ1-1
CDR3 protein: CASRSQAGPITEAFF
CDR3 DNA: TGTGCCAGCAGGTCACAGGCAGGACCGATCACTGAAGCTTTCTTT

V gene: TRBV28
clone size: .
D gene: TRBD1
J gene: TRBJ1-5
CDR3 protein: CASSLYRTGGNQPQHF
CDR3 DNA: TGTGCCAGCAGTTTATATCGGACAGGAGGCAATCAGCCCCAGCATTTT

V gene: TRBV7-2
clone size: .
D gene: TRBD2
J gene: TRBJ2-1
CDR3 protein: CASSLRGGGGGNEQFF
CDR3 DNA: TGTGCCAGCAGCTTACGAGGCGGGGGGGGAGGAAATGAGCAGTTCTTC

V gene: TRBV28
clone size: .
D gene: .
J gene: TRBJ1-2
CDR3 protein: CASSLGPVNYGYTF
CDR3 DNA: TGTGCCAGCAGTTTGGGTCCAGTTAACTATGGCTACACCTTC